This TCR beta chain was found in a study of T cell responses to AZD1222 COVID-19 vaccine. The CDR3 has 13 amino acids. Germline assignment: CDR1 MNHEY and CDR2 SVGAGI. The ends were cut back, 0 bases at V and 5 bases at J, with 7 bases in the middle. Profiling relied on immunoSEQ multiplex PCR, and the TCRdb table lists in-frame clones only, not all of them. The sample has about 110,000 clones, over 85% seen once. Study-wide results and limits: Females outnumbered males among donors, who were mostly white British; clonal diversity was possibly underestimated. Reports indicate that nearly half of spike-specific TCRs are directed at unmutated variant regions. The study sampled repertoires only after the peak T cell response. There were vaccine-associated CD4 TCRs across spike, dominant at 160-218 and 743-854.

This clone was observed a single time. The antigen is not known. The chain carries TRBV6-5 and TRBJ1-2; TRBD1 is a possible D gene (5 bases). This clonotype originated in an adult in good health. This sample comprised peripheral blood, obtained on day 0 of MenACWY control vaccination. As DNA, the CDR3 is TGTGCCAGCAGTTACTCGGGGGGGTATGGCTACACCTTC. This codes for CASSYSGGYGYTF.